This T cell receptor (beta chain) was sequenced for a study of OX40 agonist ivuxolimab in advanced cancers. In terms of the full investigation: Ivuxolimab was an agonistic, fully human IgG2 monoclonal antibody directed against OX40 (CD134), a costimulatory receptor. Intravenous ivuxolimab was administered to patients every 2 weeks at six dose levels: 0.01, 0.1, 0.3, 1.5, 3 and 10 mg/kg. Among the roughly 52 dose-escalation patients, around 20 had hepatocellular carcinoma, around 15 melanoma, 9 renal cell carcinoma and 9 head and neck cancer. In the dose-escalation cohort, approximately 80% of patients were male, and the mean age was roughly 60 years with a range of roughly 23 to 79. Patients were allowed to have had prior anti-PD-1, anti-PD-L1 or anti-CTLA-4 therapy, and around 37% of the dose-escalation patients had previously received checkpoint inhibitors. Three dose-escalation patients achieved partial responses, one with hepatocellular carcinoma and two with cutaneous melanoma. Peripheral TCRbeta sequencing aimed to test whether ivuxolimab altered TCR sequence diversity and caused clonal T-cell expansion. The paper covers the monotherapy dose-escalation part of the phase I ivuxolimab trial, which included N of about 50 patients. General conclusions and limits of the study: Antigen specificity was not determined for the clonally expanded peripheral T cells. Low levels of normalized T-cell clonal expansion were also seen in some nonresponding patients. On average, CD8+ T cells showed more expanded clones than CD4+ T cells after ivuxolimab. Clonal expansion of both CD4+ and CD8+ blood T cells was observed from baseline to week 6 at doses 0.1 to 3.0 mg/kg. In the 0.1-3.0 mg/kg groups, partial responders had among the lowest normalized peripheral clonal expansion, particularly in CD8+ T cells.

This clone was picked up a small number of times. Its antigen remains unidentified. No much larger clonotype is one base removed from it; base qualities were not supplied. For sequencing of the TCRbeta CDR3 region, genomic DNA was extracted from the sorted cells. TCRbeta CDR3 regions were sequenced using the immunoSEQ Assay. TCRdb retrieved this table from immuneACCESS and kept in-frame rearrangements only. Not all clones are present; in checked studies, unresolved V genes account for under half, and no reason is known for the remainder. This sample has over 75,000 clones in its table, and more than 85% of those were observed once. More than 0.95% of the sample belongs to the ten largest clones. The trial excluded patients who had a history of autoimmune disease or were on systemic immunosuppression. Peripheral blood for TCR sequencing was collected from all dose cohorts at baseline, on cycle 4 day 1, and on cycle 7 day 1. The samples were taken from a phase I, first-in-human, multicenter, open-label dose-escalation trial of ivuxolimab. Adults with locally advanced or metastatic head and neck squamous cell, hepatocellular, melanoma or renal cell carcinoma were enrolled in the trial. Before TCR sequencing, CD4+ T cells and CD8+ T cells from peripheral blood were sorted into separate populations.

V loses 5 bases, J loses 8 bases, and the germline ends lie 9 bases apart. Taken from cysteine to phenylalanine, the CDR3 has 11 residues. Solely the CDR3 DNA is kept, with 33 bases framed from the first base. From the germline V gene, CDR1 is SGHAT and CDR2 is FQNNGV. The rearrangement combines TRBV11-2 with TRBJ1-2, with the D gene not clear enough to name. The source material was CD4+ or CD8+ T cells sorted from blood, sampled in a trial of the OX40 agonist ivuxolimab. This clonotype was obtained from an adult with an advanced solid tumor such as melanoma, head and neck, liver or kidney cancer. The DNA sequence is as follows: TGTGCCAGCAGCCAGCTGGTGGGCTACACCTTC. Translated, it reads CASSQLVGYTF.